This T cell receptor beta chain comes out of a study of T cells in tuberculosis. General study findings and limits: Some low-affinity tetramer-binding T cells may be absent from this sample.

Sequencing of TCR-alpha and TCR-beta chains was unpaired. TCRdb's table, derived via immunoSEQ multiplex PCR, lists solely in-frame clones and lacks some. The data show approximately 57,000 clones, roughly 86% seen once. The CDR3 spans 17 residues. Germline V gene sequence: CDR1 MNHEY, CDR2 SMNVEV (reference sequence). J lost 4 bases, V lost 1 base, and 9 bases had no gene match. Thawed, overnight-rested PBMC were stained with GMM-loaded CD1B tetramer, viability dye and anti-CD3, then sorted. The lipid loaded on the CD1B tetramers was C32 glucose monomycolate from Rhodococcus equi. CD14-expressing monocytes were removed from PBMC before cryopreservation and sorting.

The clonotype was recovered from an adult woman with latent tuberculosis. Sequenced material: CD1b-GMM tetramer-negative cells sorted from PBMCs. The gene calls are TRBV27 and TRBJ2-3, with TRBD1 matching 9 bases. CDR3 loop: CASSLFPGQGRADTQYF. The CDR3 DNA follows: TGTGCCAGCAGTTTATTTCCCGGACAGGGGAGAGCAGATACGCAGTATTTT.